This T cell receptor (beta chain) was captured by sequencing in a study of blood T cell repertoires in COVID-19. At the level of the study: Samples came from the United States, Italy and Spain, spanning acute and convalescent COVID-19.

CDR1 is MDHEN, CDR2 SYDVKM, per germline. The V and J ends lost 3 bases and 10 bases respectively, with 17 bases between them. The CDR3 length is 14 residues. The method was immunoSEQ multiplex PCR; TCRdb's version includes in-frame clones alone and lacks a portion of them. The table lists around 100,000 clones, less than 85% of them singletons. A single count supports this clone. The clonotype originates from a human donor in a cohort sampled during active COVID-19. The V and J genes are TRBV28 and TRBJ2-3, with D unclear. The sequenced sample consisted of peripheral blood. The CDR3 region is CASSLGKLLTAQYF. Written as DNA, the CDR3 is TGTGCCAGCAGTTTGGGCAAACTCCTCACTGCGCAGTATTTT.